This T cell receptor beta chain originates from a study of T cells in localized non-small cell lung cancer. CDR3 length: 14 residues. V lost 2 bases, J lost 3 bases, and 3 bases stayed unmatched. CDR1 and CDR2 (germline): MGHRA, YSYEKL. TCRdb keeps only in-frame clones here, not all; method: immunoSEQ multiplex PCR. The repertoire holds 2,000 or so clones, with 24% as singletons. The chain employs TRBV4-1 and TRBJ1-1; 7 bases agree with TRBD1. Sequences were derived from lung tumor tissue, sampled before any cancer treatment. The sequence was obtained from a female donor over 55 with stage I lung adenocarcinoma. This CDR3 reads CASSQRQGYTEAFF. Here the CDR3 DNA reads TGCGCCAGCAGCCAACGACAGGGTTACACTGAAGCTTTCTTT.